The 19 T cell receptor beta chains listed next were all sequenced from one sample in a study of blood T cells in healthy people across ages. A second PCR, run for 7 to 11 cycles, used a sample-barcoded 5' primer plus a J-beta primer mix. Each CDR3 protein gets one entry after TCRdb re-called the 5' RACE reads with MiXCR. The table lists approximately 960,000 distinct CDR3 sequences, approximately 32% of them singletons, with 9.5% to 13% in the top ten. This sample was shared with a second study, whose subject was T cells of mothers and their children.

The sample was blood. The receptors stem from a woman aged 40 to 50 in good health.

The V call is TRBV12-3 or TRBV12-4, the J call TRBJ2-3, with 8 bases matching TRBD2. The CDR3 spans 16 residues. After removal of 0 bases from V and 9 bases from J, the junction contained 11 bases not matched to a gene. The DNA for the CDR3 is TGTGCCAGCAGTTTAGCGCAGGCGGGGGGCTTGCGGACGCAGTATTTT. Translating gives CASSLAQAGGLRTQYF.

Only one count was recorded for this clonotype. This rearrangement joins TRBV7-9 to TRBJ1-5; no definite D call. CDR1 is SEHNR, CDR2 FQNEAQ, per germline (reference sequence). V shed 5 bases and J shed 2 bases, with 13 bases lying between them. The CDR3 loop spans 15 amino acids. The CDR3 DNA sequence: TGTGCCAGCAGCCCGTTGCGGATGGGCAATCAGCCCCAGCATTTT. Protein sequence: CASSPLRMGNQPQHF.

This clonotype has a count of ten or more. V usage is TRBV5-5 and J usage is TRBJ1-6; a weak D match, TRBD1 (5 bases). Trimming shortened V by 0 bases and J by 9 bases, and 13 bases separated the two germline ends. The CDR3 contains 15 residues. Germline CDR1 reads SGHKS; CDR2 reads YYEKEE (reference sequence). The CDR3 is CASSLDRREASPLHF. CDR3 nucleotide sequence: TGTGCCAGCAGCTTGGACAGGCGGGAAGCTTCACCCCTCCACTTT.

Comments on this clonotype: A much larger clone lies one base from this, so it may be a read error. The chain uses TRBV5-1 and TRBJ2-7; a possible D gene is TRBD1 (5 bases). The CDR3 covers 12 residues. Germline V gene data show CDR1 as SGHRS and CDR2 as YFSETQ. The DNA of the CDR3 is TGCGCCAGCAGCAACGGACACTTCGAGCGGTACTTC. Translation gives CASSNGHFERYF.

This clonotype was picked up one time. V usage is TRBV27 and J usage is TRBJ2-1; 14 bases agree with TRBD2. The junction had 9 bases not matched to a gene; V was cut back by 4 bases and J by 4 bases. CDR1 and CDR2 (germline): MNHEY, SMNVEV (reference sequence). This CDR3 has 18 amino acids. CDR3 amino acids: CASSYETSGRVGYNEQFF. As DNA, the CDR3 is TGTGCCAGCAGTTACGAGACTAGCGGGAGGGTGGGATACAATGAGCAGTTCTTC.

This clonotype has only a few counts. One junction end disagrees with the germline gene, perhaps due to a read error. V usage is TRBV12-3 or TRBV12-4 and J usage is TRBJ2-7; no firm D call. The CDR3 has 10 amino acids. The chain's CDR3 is CANSLDEQYF. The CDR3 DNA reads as TGTGCCAACAGTTTAGACGAGCAGTACTTC.

CDR3 loop: CSASPGRLGETQYF. CDR3 coding DNA: TGCAGTGCTAGCCCCGGGCGATTGGGGGAGACCCAGTACTTC. This chain connects TRBV20-1 to TRBJ2-5, with no clear D. Looked up from germline, CDR1 is DFQATT and CDR2 is SNEGSKA (reference sequence). V lost 3 bases and J lost 5, with 16 bases in between. The CDR3 is made up of 14 amino acids.

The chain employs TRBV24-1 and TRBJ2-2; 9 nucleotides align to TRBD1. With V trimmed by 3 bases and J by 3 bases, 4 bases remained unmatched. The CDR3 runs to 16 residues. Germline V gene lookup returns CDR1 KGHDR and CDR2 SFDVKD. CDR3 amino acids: CATSDGTGLYTGELFF. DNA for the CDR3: TGTGCCACCAGTGATGGGACAGGGCTGTACACCGGGGAGCTGTTTTTT.

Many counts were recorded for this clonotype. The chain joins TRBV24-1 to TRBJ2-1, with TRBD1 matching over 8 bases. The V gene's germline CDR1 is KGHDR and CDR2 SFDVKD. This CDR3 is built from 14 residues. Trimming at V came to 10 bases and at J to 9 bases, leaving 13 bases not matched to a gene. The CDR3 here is CATGRQGQKGEQFF. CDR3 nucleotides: TGTGCCACGGGGCGACAGGGGCAGAAGGGTGAGCAGTTCTTC.

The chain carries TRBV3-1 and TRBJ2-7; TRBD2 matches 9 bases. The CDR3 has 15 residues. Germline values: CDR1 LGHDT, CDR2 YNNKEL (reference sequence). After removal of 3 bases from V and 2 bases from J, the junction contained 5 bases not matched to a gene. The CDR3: CASSHELAGAYEQYF. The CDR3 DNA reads TGTGCCAGCAGCCACGAACTAGCGGGTGCCTACGAGCAGTACTTC.

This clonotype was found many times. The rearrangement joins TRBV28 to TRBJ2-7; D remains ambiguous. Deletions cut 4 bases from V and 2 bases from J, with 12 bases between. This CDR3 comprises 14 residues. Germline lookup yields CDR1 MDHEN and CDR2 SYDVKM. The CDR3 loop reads CASSSVAATYEQYF. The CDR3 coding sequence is TGTGCCAGCAGTTCAGTGGCAGCTACCTACGAGCAGTACTTC. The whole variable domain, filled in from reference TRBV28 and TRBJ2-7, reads DVKVTQSSRYLVKRTGEKVFLECVQDMDHENMFWYRQDPGLGLRLIYFSYDVKMKEKGDIPEGYSVSREKKERFSLILESASTNQTSMYLCASSSVAATYEQYFGPGTRLTVT.

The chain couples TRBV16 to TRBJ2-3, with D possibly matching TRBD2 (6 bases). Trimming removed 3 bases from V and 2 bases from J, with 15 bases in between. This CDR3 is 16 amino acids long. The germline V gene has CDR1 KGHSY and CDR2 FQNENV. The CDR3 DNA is TGTGCCAGCAGCCAGGGACTGACCTCGGACACAGATACGCAGTATTTT. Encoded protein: CASSQGLTSDTDTQYF.

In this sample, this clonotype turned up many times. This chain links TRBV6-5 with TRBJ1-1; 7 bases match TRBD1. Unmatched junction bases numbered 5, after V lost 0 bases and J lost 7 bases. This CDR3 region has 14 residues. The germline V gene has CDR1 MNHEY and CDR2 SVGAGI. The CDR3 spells CASSYSQGGVEAFF. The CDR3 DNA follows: TGTGCCAGCAGTTACTCCCAGGGGGGGGTTGAAGCTTTCTTT.

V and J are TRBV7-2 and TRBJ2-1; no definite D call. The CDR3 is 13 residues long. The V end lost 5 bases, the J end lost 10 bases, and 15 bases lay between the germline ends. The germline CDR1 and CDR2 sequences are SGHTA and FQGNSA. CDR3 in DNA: TGTGCCAGCAGCGGCAGGATAATCGGAGAGCAGTTCTTC. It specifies CASSGRIIGEQFF.

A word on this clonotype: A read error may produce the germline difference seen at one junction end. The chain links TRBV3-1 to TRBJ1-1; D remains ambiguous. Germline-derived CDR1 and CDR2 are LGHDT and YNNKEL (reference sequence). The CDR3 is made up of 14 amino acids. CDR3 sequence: CASSQGRTNTEAFF. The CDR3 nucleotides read TGTGCCAGCAGCCAAGGTCGGACGAACACTGAGGCTTTCTTT.

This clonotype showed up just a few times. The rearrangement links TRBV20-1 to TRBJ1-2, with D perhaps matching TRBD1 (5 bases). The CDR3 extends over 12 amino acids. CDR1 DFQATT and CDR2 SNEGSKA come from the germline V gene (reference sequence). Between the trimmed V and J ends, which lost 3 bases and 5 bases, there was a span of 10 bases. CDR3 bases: TGCAGTGCTAGGGGTGGGGGATATGGCTACACCTTC. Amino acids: CSARGGGYGYTF.

For the CDR3, the DNA is TGTGCCAGCAGTTACACGGGGACAGGACCCTACAATGAGCAGTACTTC. Translating it yields CASSYTGTGPYNEQYF. J is TRBJ2-4 and V is TRBV6-5; 8 bases map to TRBD1. Germline values: CDR1 MNHEY, CDR2 SVGAGI. The junction had 16 bases not matched to a gene; V was cut back by 2 bases and J by 13 bases. The CDR3 extends over 16 amino acids.

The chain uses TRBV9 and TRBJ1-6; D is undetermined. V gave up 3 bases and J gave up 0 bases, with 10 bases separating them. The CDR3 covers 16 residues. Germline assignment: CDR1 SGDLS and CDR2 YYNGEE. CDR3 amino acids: CASSEAGISYNSPLHF. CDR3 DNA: TGTGCCAGCAGCGAGGCGGGAATCTCCTATAATTCACCCCTCCACTTT.

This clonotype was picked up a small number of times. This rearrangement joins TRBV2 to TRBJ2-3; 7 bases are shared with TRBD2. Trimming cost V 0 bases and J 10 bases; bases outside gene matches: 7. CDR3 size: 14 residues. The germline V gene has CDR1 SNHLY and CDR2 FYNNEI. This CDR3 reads CASSEARGGIAQYF. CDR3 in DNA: TGTGCCAGCAGTGAAGCCCGCGGGGGTATCGCGCAGTATTTT.